The present entry profiles one TCR beta chain with its context. These data come from a study of cytomegalovirus exposure and HLA in healthy donors. Between the trimmed V and J ends, which lost 4 bases and 3 bases, there was a span of 13 bases. This CDR3 has 14 residues. Per germline, CDR1 SGHTA and CDR2 FQGNSA. Produced via immunoSEQ multiplex PCR; TCRdb's table is partial and in-frame only. The sample records approximately 70,000 clones, 90% to 95% being singletons. Sequencing was performed on PBMCs. This clonotype was obtained from a woman between 18 and 29 years old in good health and CMV-seropositive. V is TRBV7-2 and J is TRBJ2-7; D is perhaps TRBD2 (6 bases). CDR3 protein: CASSYRRGNYEQYF. For the CDR3, the DNA is TGTGCCAGCAGCTATAGACGGGGGAACTACGAGCAGTACTTC.